This passage covers 16 T cell receptor beta chains from one sample sequenced in a study of regulatory T cells in long-lasting Graves disease. As for time point: newly diagnosed GD, antithyroid drugs for less than 3 months. TCR sequences were obtained from RNA taken from PBMCs. Building of the TCR beta libraries involved iRepertoire HTBI primers and Arm-PCR of CDR3 regions. TCRdb processed the multiplex PCR reads anew with MiXCR; each CDR3 protein has one entry. In the table there are roughly 430,000 distinct CDR3 sequences, about a sixth of which are singletons. These sequences were also reported in another study, on T cells in Graves' hyperthyroidism and ophthalmopathy.

Sequences were derived from peripheral blood mononuclear cells (PBMCs), sampled at new diagnosis, from a patient treated with antithyroid drugs. All receptors come from a woman aged 25 to 39 with Graves disease.

This clonotype appeared a few times. The rearrangement joins TRBV5-4 to TRBJ2-7; D may correspond to TRBD1 or TRBD2 (5 bases each). CDR3 length: 14 amino acids. Germline CDR1 is SGHNT and CDR2 is YYREEE (reference sequence). Trimming shortened V by 0 bases and J by 2 bases, and 9 bases separated the two germline ends. As DNA, the CDR3 is TGTGCCAGCAGCTTGGCCGGGACCCCCTACGAGCAGTACTTC. Translated: CASSLAGTPYEQYF.

The table lists this clonotype with many counts. The chain joins TRBV6-1 to TRBJ1-2, with TRBD1 as a possible D gene (6 bases). Germline CDR1 MNHNS, CDR2 SASEGT. This CDR3 is 13 amino acids long. The V and J ends lost 6 bases and 6 bases respectively, with 14 bases between them. The CDR3 sequence is CASRSTGYDGYTF. As DNA, the CDR3 is TGTGCCAGCAGGTCAACAGGGTACGATGGCTACACCTTC.

This clonotype was detected many times. This chain uses TRBV28 with TRBJ2-3; possibly TRBD1 or TRBD2 for D (6 bases each). The germline V gene encodes CDR1 MDHEN and CDR2 SYDVKM. V shed 9 bases and J shed 0 bases, with 10 bases lying between them. This CDR3 spans 13 amino acids. CDR3 region: CASRGTSTDTQYF. CDR3 bases: TGTGCCAGTAGGGGGACTAGCACAGATACGCAGTATTTT.

The sample holds a few counts of this clonotype. The V gene is TRBV7-9, the J gene TRBJ2-3, with unresolved D. Germline V gene data show CDR1 as SEHNR and CDR2 as FQNEAQ (reference sequence). V gave up 1 base and J gave up 2 bases, with 16 bases separating them. The CDR3 loop spans 17 amino acids. The CDR3 bases are TGTGCCAGCAGCTTAGATCTGAGGCCCGGCCCCACAGATACGCAGTATTTT. Amino acids: CASSLDLRPGPTDTQYF.

The chain carries TRBV15 and TRBJ1-1, with D possibly TRBD1 on 6 matching bases. CDR3 length: 15 amino acids. The germline V gene encodes CDR1 LNHNV and CDR2 YYDKDF (reference sequence). V was pared by 7 bases and J by 4 bases, with 19 bases between. CDR3 nucleotides: TGTGCCACCACCGTACGAGGGGGTTTAAGCACTGAAGCTTTCTTT. Translating gives CATTVRGGLSTEAFF.

This clonotype was found many times. The chain recombines TRBV6-5 with TRBJ1-2; 9 positions match TRBD1. J gave up 8 bases and V 0 bases, and 7 bases lay outside the gene matches. The germline CDR1 and CDR2 sequences are MNHEY and SVGAGI. This CDR3 has 15 amino acids. The CDR3 DNA is TGTGCCAGCAGTTACTCGACTTGGGACAGGGCGGGCTACACCTTC. This gives the protein CASSYSTWDRAGYTF.

This clonotype was picked up many times. The V call is TRBV3-1, the J call TRBJ2-2; D is possibly TRBD1 (6 bases). The CDR3 is 19 residues long. CDR1 is LGHDT, CDR2 YNNKEL, per germline (reference sequence). With 4 bases removed from V and 6 bases from J, the gap between germline ends came to 27 bases. The CDR3 sequence is CASSRPLIRDTTHPGELFF. CDR3 nucleotides: TGTGCCAGCAGCCGCCCCTTGATCCGGGACACGACCCATCCCGGGGAGCTGTTTTTT.

Notes on this clonotype: This may arise from a read error, as a much more abundant clone is one base away. The chain links TRBV11-2 to TRBJ1-5; D ambiguous. Germline V CDR1 and CDR2: SGHAT, FQNNGV. This CDR3 is 14 amino acids long. The germline V and J ends were trimmed by 3 bases and 5 bases, with 11 bases remaining between them. The CDR3 DNA follows: TGTGCCAGCAGCTTTGGCAGCTTCGATCAGCCCCAGCATTTT. Its protein is CASSFGSFDQPQHF.

This clonotype was seen ten or more times. The V gene is TRBV20-1, the J gene TRBJ1-2, with 9 bases identical to TRBD1. The germline gives CDR1 DFQATT, CDR2 SNEGSKA (reference sequence). Trimming took 7 bases from V and 4 from J; bases not matched to a gene: 7. This CDR3 has 13 amino acids. The CDR3 loop is CSVPTGGGYGYTF. CDR3 coding DNA: TGCAGTGTCCCGACAGGGGGTGGCTATGGCTACACCTTC.

This clonotype has more than one count but fewer than ten. This rearrangement joins TRBV19 to TRBJ1-1, with D perhaps matching TRBD1 (5 bases). Trimming removed 3 bases from V and 1 base from J, with 12 bases in between. From germline, CDR1 is LNHDA and CDR2 SQIVND (reference sequence). The CDR3 covers 15 residues. In DNA, the CDR3 is TGTGCCAGTAGTATCCTCAGGGTGGGGAACACTGAAGCTTTCTTT. Protein product: CASSILRVGNTEAFF.

V and J are TRBV20-1 and TRBJ2-1, with 8 bases matching TRBD2. Trimming removed 3 bases from V and 5 bases from J; junction bases left unmatched: 6. The CDR3 loop spans 14 amino acids. In germline, CDR1 is DFQATT, CDR2 SNEGSKA (reference sequence). Here the CDR3 reads CSASVGLGNNEQFF. CDR3 sequence (DNA): TGCAGTGCTAGTGTGGGACTAGGTAACAATGAGCAGTTCTTC.

Concerning this clonotype itself: Only one base separates this from a far larger clonotype, so it likely reflects a read error. The chain links TRBV2 to TRBJ2-1; D perhaps matches TRBD1 (5 bases). Deletions cut 7 bases from V and 10 bases from J, with 20 bases between. CDR3 length: 14 residues. Germline V gene sequence: CDR1 SNHLY, CDR2 FYNNEI. The CDR3 sequence: CASNKRGRTYEQFF. As DNA, the CDR3 is TGTGCCAGCAACAAAAGGGGCAGGACCTACGAGCAGTTCTTC.

This clonotype was detected only a few times. This chain links TRBV19 with TRBJ2-1; 10 bases align to TRBD1. This CDR3 is built from 14 residues. Looked up from germline, CDR1 is LNHDA and CDR2 is SQIVND (reference sequence). V gave up 10 bases and J gave up 4 bases; unmatched junction bases: 7. CDR3 residues: CATAGQGRYNEQFF. The CDR3 coding sequence is TGTGCCACCGCGGGACAGGGGAGATACAATGAGCAGTTCTTC. The full variable domain, rest sourced from reference TRBV19 and TRBJ2-1, is DGGITQSPKYLFRKEGQNVTLSCEQNLNHDAMYWYRQDPGQGLRLIYYSQIVNDFQKGDIAEGYSVSREKKESFPLTVTSAQKNPTAFYLCATAGQGRYNEQFFGPGTRLTVL.

This clonotype was detected ten times or more. V is TRBV28 and J is TRBJ2-5, with D possibly TRBD2 on 6 matching bases. In germline, CDR1 is MDHEN, CDR2 SYDVKM. The ends were cut back, 2 bases at V and 3 bases at J, with 25 bases in the middle. CDR3 length: 19 amino acids. This chain's CDR3 is CASSLSGGDRNQIKETQYF. CDR3 sequence (DNA): TGTGCCAGCAGTTTAAGTGGCGGGGACCGAAATCAAATCAAAGAGACCCAGTACTTC.

With regard to this clonotype: A much larger clonotype is one base distant, so this may be a read error. V and J are TRBV4-1 and TRBJ1-5; no definite D call. Per germline, CDR1 MGHRA and CDR2 YSYEKL. The CDR3 has 15 residues. CDR3 in DNA: TGCGCCAGCAGCCAAGGATCGACTTTTAGGGAGCCCCCGCATTTT. Its protein product is CASSQGSTFREPPHF.

This clonotype was observed many times. The chain combines TRBV3-1 with TRBJ2-5, with a tentative D call TRBD2 (6 bases). V lost 4 bases and J lost 2, with 11 bases in between. Germline V gene data show CDR1 as LGHDT and CDR2 as YNNKEL (reference sequence). The CDR3 is 14 amino acids. This chain's CDR3 is CASSRLARQETQYF. CDR3 DNA: TGTGCCAGCAGCCGGCTAGCGAGACAAGAGACCCAGTACTTC.